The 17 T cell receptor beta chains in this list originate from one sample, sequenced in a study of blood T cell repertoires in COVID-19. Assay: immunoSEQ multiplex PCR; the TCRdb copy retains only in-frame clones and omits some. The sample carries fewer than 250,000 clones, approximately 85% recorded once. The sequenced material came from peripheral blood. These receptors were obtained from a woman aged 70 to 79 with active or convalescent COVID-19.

In DNA form, the CDR3 reads TGTGCCAGTAGTATAGGTGACTACTACGAGCAGTACTTC. Translation: CASSIGDYYEQYF. The gene calls are TRBV19 and TRBJ2-7, with D perhaps matching TRBD2 (5 bases). This CDR3 has 13 residues. Trimming cost V 1 base and J 3 bases, with 7 bases left between them. Looked up from germline, CDR1 is LNHDA and CDR2 is SQIVND (reference sequence).

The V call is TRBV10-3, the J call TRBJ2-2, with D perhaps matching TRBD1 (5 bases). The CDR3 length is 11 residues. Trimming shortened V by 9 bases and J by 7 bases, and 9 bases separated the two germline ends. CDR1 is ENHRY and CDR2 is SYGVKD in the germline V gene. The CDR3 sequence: CAIQGNGELFF. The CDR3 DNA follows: TGTGCCATTCAGGGAAACGGGGAGCTGTTTTTT.

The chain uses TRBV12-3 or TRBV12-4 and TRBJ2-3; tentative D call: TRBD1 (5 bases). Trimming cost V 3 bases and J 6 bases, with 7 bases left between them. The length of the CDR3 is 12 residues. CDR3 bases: TGTGCCAGCAGTTTTCAGGGTGATACGCAGTATTTT. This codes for CASSFQGDTQYF.

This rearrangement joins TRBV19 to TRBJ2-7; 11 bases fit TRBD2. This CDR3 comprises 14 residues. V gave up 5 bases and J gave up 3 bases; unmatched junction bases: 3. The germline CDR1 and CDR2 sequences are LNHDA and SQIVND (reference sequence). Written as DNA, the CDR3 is TGTGCCAGTAGTCTCGGACTAGCGGGCTACGAGCAGTACTTC. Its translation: CASSLGLAGYEQYF.

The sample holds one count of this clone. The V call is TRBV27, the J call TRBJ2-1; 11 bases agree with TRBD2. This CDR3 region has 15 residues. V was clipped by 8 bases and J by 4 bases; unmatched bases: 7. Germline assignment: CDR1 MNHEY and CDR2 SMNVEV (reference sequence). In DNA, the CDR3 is TGTGCCAGCGCCTCCGGGACTAGCGGTTACAATGAGCAGTTCTTC. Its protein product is CASASGTSGYNEQFF.

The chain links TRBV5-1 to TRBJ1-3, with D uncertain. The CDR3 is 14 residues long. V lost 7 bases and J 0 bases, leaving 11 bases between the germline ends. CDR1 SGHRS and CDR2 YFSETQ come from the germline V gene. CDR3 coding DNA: TGCGCCAGCGCCCGGGAGGGCTCTGGAAACACCATATATTTT. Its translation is CASAREGSGNTIYF.

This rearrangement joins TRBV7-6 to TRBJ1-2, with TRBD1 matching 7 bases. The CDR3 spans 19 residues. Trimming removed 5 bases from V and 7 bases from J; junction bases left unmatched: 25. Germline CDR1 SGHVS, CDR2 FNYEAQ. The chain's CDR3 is CASSPRAGLLRDSTIGYTF. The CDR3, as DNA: TGTGCCAGCAGCCCTCGAGCAGGGTTACTCCGGGACAGCACTATTGGCTACACCTTC.

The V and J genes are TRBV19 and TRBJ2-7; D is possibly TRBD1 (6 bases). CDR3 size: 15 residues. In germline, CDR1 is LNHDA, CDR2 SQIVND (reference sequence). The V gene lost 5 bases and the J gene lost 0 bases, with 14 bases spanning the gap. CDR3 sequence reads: CASSSGQSYSYEQYF. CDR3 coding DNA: TGTGCCAGTAGTTCAGGACAGTCTTACTCCTACGAGCAGTACTTC.

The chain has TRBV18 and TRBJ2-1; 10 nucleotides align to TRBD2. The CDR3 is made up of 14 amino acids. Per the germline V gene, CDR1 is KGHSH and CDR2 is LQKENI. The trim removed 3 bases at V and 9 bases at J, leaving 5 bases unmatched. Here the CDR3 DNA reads TGTGCCAGCTCACCGCTAGCGGGAGTGGTTGAGCAGTTCTTC. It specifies CASSPLAGVVEQFF.

The CDR3 sequence: CASSSGLAGNEQYF. CDR3 DNA: TGCGCCAGCAGCTCGGGACTAGCGGGTAACGAGCAGTACTTC. The chain employs TRBV5-1 and TRBJ2-7, with 12 nucleotides matching TRBD2. CDR3 size: 14 residues. In germline, CDR1 is SGHRS, CDR2 YFSETQ. With 3 bases clipped from V and 5 bases from J, the junction kept 3 bases outside the gene matches.

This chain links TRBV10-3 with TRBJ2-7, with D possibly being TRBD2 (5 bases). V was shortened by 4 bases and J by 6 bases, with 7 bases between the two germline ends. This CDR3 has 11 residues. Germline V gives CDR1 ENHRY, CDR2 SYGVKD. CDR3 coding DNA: TGTGCCATCAGTGTGGGGAGCGAGCAGTACTTC. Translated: CAISVGSEQYF.

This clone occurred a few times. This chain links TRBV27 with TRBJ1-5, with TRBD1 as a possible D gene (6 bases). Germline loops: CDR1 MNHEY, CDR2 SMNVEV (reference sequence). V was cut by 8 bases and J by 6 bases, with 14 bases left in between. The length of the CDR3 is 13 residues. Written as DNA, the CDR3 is TGTGCCAGCGGCCGACAGGTGGGTCAGCCCCAGCATTTT. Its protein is CASGRQVGQPQHF.

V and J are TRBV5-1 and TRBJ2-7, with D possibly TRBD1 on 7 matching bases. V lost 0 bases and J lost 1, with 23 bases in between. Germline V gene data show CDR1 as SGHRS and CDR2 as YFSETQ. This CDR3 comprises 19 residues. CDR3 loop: CASSLGMGDFRDRSYEQYF. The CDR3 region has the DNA TGCGCCAGCAGCTTGGGCATGGGGGACTTCCGGGACAGATCCTACGAGCAGTACTTC.

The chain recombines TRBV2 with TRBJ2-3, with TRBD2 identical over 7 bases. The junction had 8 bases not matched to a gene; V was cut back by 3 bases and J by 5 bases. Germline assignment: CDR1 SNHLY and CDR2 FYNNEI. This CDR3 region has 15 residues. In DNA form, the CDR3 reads TGTGCCAGCAGTGAGGGGGGAGGGCCGGTAGATACGCAGTATTTT. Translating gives CASSEGGGPVDTQYF. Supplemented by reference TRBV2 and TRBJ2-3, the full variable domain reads EPEVTQTPSHQVTQMGQEVILRCVPISNHLYFYWYRQILGQKVEFLVSFYNNEISEKSEIFDDQFSVERPDGSNFTLKIRSTKLEDSAMYFCASSEGGGPVDTQYFGPGTRLTVL.

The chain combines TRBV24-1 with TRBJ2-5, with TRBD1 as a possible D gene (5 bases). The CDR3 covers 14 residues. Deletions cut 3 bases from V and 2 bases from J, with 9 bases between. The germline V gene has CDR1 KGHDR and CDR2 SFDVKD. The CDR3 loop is CATSDATVQETQYF. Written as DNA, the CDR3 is TGTGCCACCAGTGATGCGACAGTACAAGAGACCCAGTACTTC.

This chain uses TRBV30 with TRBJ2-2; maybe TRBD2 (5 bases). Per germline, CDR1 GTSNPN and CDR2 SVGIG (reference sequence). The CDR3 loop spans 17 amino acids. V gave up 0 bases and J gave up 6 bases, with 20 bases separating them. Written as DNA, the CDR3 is TGTGCCTGGAGTGTAACTAGGCGGAGGTTCCTGGCCGGGGAGCTGTTTTTT. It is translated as CAWSVTRRRFLAGELFF.

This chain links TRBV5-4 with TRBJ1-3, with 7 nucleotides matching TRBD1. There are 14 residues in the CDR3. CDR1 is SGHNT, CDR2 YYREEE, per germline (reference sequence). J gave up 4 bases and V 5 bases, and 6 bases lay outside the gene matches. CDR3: CASRRQGAGNTIYF. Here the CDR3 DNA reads TGTGCCAGCAGAAGACAGGGCGCCGGAAACACCATATATTTT. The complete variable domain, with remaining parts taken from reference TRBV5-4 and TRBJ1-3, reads ETGVTQSPTHLIKTRGQQVTLRCSSQSGHNTVSWYQQALGQGPQFIFQYYREEENGRGNFPPRFSGLQFPNYSSELNVNALELDDSALYLCASRRQGAGNTIYFGEGSWLTVV.